Each of the 24 T cell receptor beta chains below was sequenced from the same sample in a study of blood T cell repertoires in COVID-19 (dated by TCRdb to between 2020 and 2021). Library construction relied on the immunoSEQ multiplex PCR assay. In TCRdb, the immuneACCESS table is reduced to in-frame sequences with V and J assigned. These tables do not hold every clone; where another copy was compared, an unresolved V gene accounts for under half, and the others remain unexplained. This sample holds about 160,000 clones; around 90% were observed only once. The ten biggest clones cover roughly 2.1% of the sample. The specimen sequenced was peripheral blood. All receptors come from a man aged 18 to 30 with acute or convalescent COVID-19.

This chain links TRBV5-1 with TRBJ2-4; TRBD1 is a possible D gene (6 bases). This CDR3 contains 17 residues. Looked up from germline, CDR1 is SGHRS and CDR2 is YFSETQ. V gave up 2 bases and J gave up 0 bases, with 15 bases separating them. The CDR3 reads CASSLGRTDLAKNIQYF. The CDR3 bases are TGCGCCAGCAGCTTAGGAAGGACAGACCTAGCCAAAAACATTCAGTACTTC.

This sequence joins TRBV18 and TRBJ2-1, with TRBD1 matching 8 bases. The CDR3 totals 15 residues. Per germline, CDR1 KGHSH and CDR2 LQKENI. After removal of 3 bases from V and 4 bases from J, the junction contained 5 bases not matched to a gene. CDR3 amino acids: CASSPDRESYNEQFF. Here the CDR3 DNA reads TGTGCCAGCTCACCGGACAGGGAATCATACAATGAGCAGTTCTTC. The entire variable domain, with the rest obtained from reference TRBV18 and TRBJ2-1, is as follows: NAGVMQNPRHLVRRRGQEARLRCSPMKGHSHVYWYRQLPEEGLKFMVYLQKENIIDESGMPKERFSAEFPKEGPSILRIQQVVRGDSAAYFCASSPDRESYNEQFFGPGTRLTVL.

The CDR3 nucleotides are TGTGCCACCAGTGATTCCAACAGGGAAAATGAAAAACTGTTTTTT. Amino acids: CATSDSNRENEKLFF. The rearrangement uses TRBV24-1 and TRBJ1-4; the D gene is possibly TRBD1 (6 bases). The ends were cut back, 2 bases at V and 5 bases at J, with 11 bases in the middle. The CDR3 spans 15 residues. Germline V gene lookup returns CDR1 KGHDR and CDR2 SFDVKD.

This clone was counted once. The rearrangement uses TRBV9 and TRBJ1-6; TRBD1 aligns across 8 bases. The V segment lost 3 bases and the J segment 5 bases; nucleotides outside the gene matches: 7. The germline gives CDR1 SGDLS, CDR2 YYNGEE. The CDR3 is 16 residues long. CDR3 loop: CASSAIQGDNNSPLHF. The CDR3 DNA follows: TGTGCCAGCAGCGCTATACAGGGGGATAATAATTCACCCCTCCACTTT. The variable domain in full, completed from reference TRBV9 and TRBJ1-6, reads DSGVTQTPKHLITATGQRVTLRCSPRSGDLSVYWYQQSLDQGLQFLIQYYNGEERAKGNILERFSAQQFPDLHSELNLSSLELGDSALYFCASSAIQGDNNSPLHFGNGTRLTVT.

Note on this clone: The sample holds other DNA sequences that translate to the same CDR3. This sequence joins TRBV5-4 and TRBJ1-2, with D unresolved. Trimming stripped 0 bases from V and 3 bases from J, with 6 bases between. The germline gives CDR1 SGHNT, CDR2 YYREEE (reference sequence). The CDR3 covers 13 residues. The CDR3, as DNA: TGTGCCAGCAGCTTGGGCAGTGACTATGGCTACACCTTC. Protein sequence: CASSLGSDYGYTF.

The rearrangement links TRBV29-1 to TRBJ2-7; D unclear. Germline V gene data show CDR1 as SQVTM and CDR2 as ANQGSEA. This CDR3 has 11 amino acids. Trimming removed 0 bases from V and 6 bases from J, with 6 bases in between. CDR3 in DNA: TGCAGCGTTGAAGATCCGGGCGAGCAGTACTTC. Encoded protein: CSVEDPGEQYF.

Regarding this clone: This sample includes further DNA sequences coding for the same CDR3. The chain combines TRBV9 with TRBJ1-1; possible D gene TRBD1, 5 bases. Germline V gives CDR1 SGDLS, CDR2 YYNGEE. The length of the CDR3 is 13 residues. V gave up 2 bases and J gave up 0 bases, with 5 bases separating them. This CDR3 reads CASSVTVNTEAFF. The CDR3 DNA is TGTGCCAGCAGCGTGACAGTGAACACTGAAGCTTTCTTT.

The CDR3 DNA reads as TGTGCCAGCAGCCTCAACAGGGGCCTAAGGGAGCAGCCCCAGCATTTT. Translated: CASSLNRGLREQPQHF. The chain combines TRBV5-6 with TRBJ1-5; 7 bases match TRBD1. Germline V gives CDR1 SGHDT, CDR2 YYEEEE. The CDR3 sequence is 16 residues long. The J segment lost 7 bases and the V segment lost 4 bases, leaving 14 bases of the junction unmatched.

The chain uses TRBV18 and TRBJ2-5; the D is unclear. CDR1 and CDR2 (germline): KGHSH, LQKENI. The ends were cut back, 3 bases at V and 5 bases at J, with 10 bases in the middle. There are 13 residues in the CDR3. The CDR3 is CASSPIFQETQYF. CDR3 bases: TGTGCCAGCTCACCGATCTTTCAGGAGACCCAGTACTTC.

The chain carries TRBV5-8 and TRBJ1-6; the match to TRBD1 covers 7 bases. Germline CDR1 reads SGHTS; CDR2 reads YDEGEE. The CDR3 spans 15 residues. After removal of 0 bases from V and 5 bases from J, the junction contained 2 bases not matched to a gene. The CDR3 spells CASSLEGADNSPLHF. The CDR3 nucleotides are TGTGCCAGCAGCTTGGAGGGGGCCGATAATTCACCCCTCCACTTT.

The sample holds one count of this clone. The chain couples TRBV11-2 to TRBJ1-4; 8 bases are a match to TRBD1. The trim removed 5 bases at V and 5 bases at J, leaving 10 bases unmatched. CDR3 length equals 16 residues. Germline CDR1 is SGHAT and CDR2 is FQNNGV. The CDR3 sequence: CASSPFRGQDNEKLFF. CDR3 sequence (DNA): TGTGCCAGCAGCCCCTTTCGGGGACAGGACAATGAAAAACTGTTTTTT. The complete variable domain, with remaining parts taken from reference TRBV11-2 and TRBJ1-4, reads EAGVAQSPRYKIIEKRQSVAFWCNPISGHATLYWYQQILGQGPKLLIQFQNNGVVDDSQLPKDRFSAERLKGVDSTLKIQPAKLEDSAVYLCASSPFRGQDNEKLFFGSGTQLSVL.

J is TRBJ2-5 and V is TRBV3-1 (or the pseudogene TRBV3-2), with 13 bases fitting TRBD2. The V gene's germline CDR1 is LGHDT and CDR2 YNNKEL (reference sequence). The CDR3 extends over 15 amino acids. V lost 4 bases, J lost 4 bases, and 3 bases stayed unmatched. The CDR3 bases are TGTGCCAGCAGCCGAAGGACTAGCGGGGGAGAGACCCAGTACTTC. Translation: CASSRRTSGGETQYF.

V and J are TRBV7-9 and TRBJ2-4; 9 bases are shared with TRBD1. The V and J ends lost 0 bases and 3 bases, in that order; junction bases with no gene match: 6. The CDR3 totals 17 residues. Germline values: CDR1 SEHNR, CDR2 FQNEAQ (reference sequence). Here the CDR3 DNA reads TGTGCCAGCAGCTTAGCCTCCGGGACAGGGTTCAAAAACATTCAGTACTTC. It yields the protein CASSLASGTGFKNIQYF.

CDR3 bases: TGCGCCAGCAGTGACACATACAATGAGCAGTTCTTC. It yields the protein CASSDTYNEQFF. V is TRBV10-1 and J is TRBJ2-1; D gene unclear. V lost 3 bases, J lost 4 bases, and 4 bases lay in between. The germline V gene encodes CDR1 WNHNN and CDR2 SYGVQD (reference sequence). The CDR3 is made up of 12 amino acids.

This chain connects TRBV7-9 to TRBJ2-5, with a weak D call TRBD1 (8 bases). Between the trimmed V and J ends, which lost 1 base and 5 bases, there was a span of 23 bases. There are 18 residues in the CDR3. Germline V CDR1 and CDR2: SEHNR, FQNEAQ (reference sequence). CDR3: CASSLETGEGLIMETQYF. The CDR3 bases are TGTGCCAGCAGCTTAGAGACAGGGGAGGGTCTGATAATGGAGACCCAGTACTTC.

V is TRBV29-1 and J is TRBJ2-7; the D gene is possibly TRBD2 (6 bases). Between the trimmed V and J ends, which lost 3 bases and 0 bases, there was a span of 18 bases. The CDR3 extends over 16 amino acids. Per germline, CDR1 SQVTM and CDR2 ANQGSEA. The CDR3 reads CSVEEGRPGLSYEQYF. CDR3 nucleotides: TGCAGCGTTGAGGAGGGGCGCCCGGGACTCTCCTACGAGCAGTACTTC.

The CDR3 DNA reads as TGCAGCGAGAGGCGGGAGGGCCAAGTTGAGCAGTTCTTC. This translates into CSERREGQVEQFF. The V call is TRBV29-1, the J call TRBJ2-1; 9 nucleotides match TRBD2. In germline, CDR1 is SQVTM, CDR2 ANQGSEA. The trim removed 7 bases at V and 9 bases at J, leaving 10 bases unmatched. The CDR3 contains 13 residues.

This clone has only a few counts. Other DNA variants within this sample encode the same CDR3. The CDR3 DNA is TGCGCCAGCAGCCAAGATCCCGACACTGAAGCTTTCTTT. Residues: CASSQDPDTEAFF. The chain couples TRBV4-1 to TRBJ1-1; the D is unclear. The CDR3 runs to 13 residues. Germline lookup yields CDR1 MGHRA and CDR2 YSYEKL. Trimming cost V 0 bases and J 3 bases, with 5 bases left between them.

This chain uses TRBV28 with TRBJ1-6; D may be TRBD1 (6 bases). Trimming removed 5 bases from V and 4 bases from J, with 15 bases in between. CDR3 length: 16 amino acids. Germline V lookup: CDR1 MDHEN, CDR2 SYDVKM. In DNA, the CDR3 is TGTGCCAGCAGTACCTCGCAGGGGAATTATAATTCACCCCTCCACTTT. Its translation is CASSTSQGNYNSPLHF.

V and J are TRBV3-1 (or the pseudogene TRBV3-2) and TRBJ1-2, with 9 bases matching TRBD1. V was clipped by 1 base and J by 4 bases; unmatched bases: 7. In germline, CDR1 is LGHDT, CDR2 YNNKEL (reference sequence). CDR3 size: 16 residues. The CDR3 sequence: CASSQVGGTGSYGYTF. CDR3 nucleotide sequence: TGTGCCAGCAGCCAAGTTGGCGGGACAGGGAGCTATGGCTACACCTTC.

This clone was counted once. The chain's CDR3 is CASSYSIDSSYEQYF. DNA for the CDR3: TGTGCCAGCAGTTACTCGATAGATAGCTCCTACGAGCAGTACTTC. The chain links TRBV6-5 to TRBJ2-7; D gene uncertain. V was pared by 0 bases and J by 0 bases, with 9 bases between. This CDR3 has 15 amino acids. Germline V CDR1 and CDR2: MNHEY, SVGAGI.

The chain has TRBV5-6 and TRBJ2-1; a possible D gene is TRBD2 (7 bases). The V gene's germline CDR1 is SGHDT and CDR2 YYEEEE. CDR3 length: 17 residues. Trimming shortened V by 6 bases and J by 2 bases, and 21 bases separated the two germline ends. CDR3 DNA sequence: TGTGCCAGCACCCCCCTTGCCGGGCGGGGGCCCTACAATGAGCAGTTCTTC. This codes for CASTPLAGRGPYNEQFF.

This CDR3 is CASSQGVASYQETQYF. As DNA, the CDR3 is TGTGCCAGCAGCCAAGGGGTAGCGTCCTACCAAGAGACCCAGTACTTC. This chain connects TRBV4-2 to TRBJ2-5, with a tentative D call TRBD2 (5 bases). The CDR3 is 16 residues long. V lost 1 base and J lost 0, with 12 bases in between. Per germline, CDR1 LGHNA and CDR2 YNFKEQ.

Only a few counts were recorded for this clone. This chain connects TRBV19 to TRBJ2-2, with 9 positions matching TRBD2. Per the germline V gene, CDR1 is LNHDA and CDR2 is SQIVND (reference sequence). The CDR3 loop spans 17 amino acids. Germline trimming cut 5 bases from V and 1 base from J; bases unmatched to any gene: 8. The CDR3 region is CASSGLAGTKNTGELFF. As DNA, the CDR3 is TGTGCCAGTAGTGGGCTAGCGGGGACCAAGAACACCGGGGAGCTGTTTTTT.